Given below is one TCR beta chain in context. V was pared by 10 bases and J by 6 bases, with 9 bases of the junction left unmatched. This CDR3 region has 13 residues. Germline lookup yields CDR1 LNHDA and CDR2 SQIVND (reference sequence). Clones were sequenced by immunoSEQ multiplex PCR, and TCRdb holds only the in-frame ones, with some missing. The sample lists around 250,000 clones, approximately 90% occurring once. These data belong to a study of blood T cell repertoires in COVID-19. Study details: Sample material is recorded as cDNA or gDNA derived from T cells, B-cell-depleted T cells, or PBMCs.

The source material was peripheral blood. The V call is TRBV19, the J call TRBJ2-4; 7 bases fit TRBD1. The TCR originated in a man younger than 40 who had recovered from COVID-19. The CDR3 sequence is CATYPGQSNIQYF. The CDR3 coding sequence is TGTGCCACATACCCGGGACAGTCAAACATTCAGTACTTC. Variable domain in full (rest from reference TRBV19 and TRBJ2-4): DGGITQSPKYLFRKEGQNVTLSCEQNLNHDAMYWYRQDPGQGLRLIYYSQIVNDFQKGDIAEGYSVSREKKESFPLTVTSAQKNPTAFYLCATYPGQSNIQYFGAGTRLSVL.